Only a few counts were recorded for the clone carrying this T cell receptor (beta chain). Its antigen is not identified. This entry belongs to a study of T-cell memory formation after mild COVID-19. On the study more broadly: TCR clusters were mostly donor specific. General study points: Some responding clones appeared in pre-infection memory, suggesting cross-reactive memory joined. A second wave expanding day 15 to 37 was CD4+-biased; contracting clones were balanced. Clones which contracted sat mainly in CM and EM if CD4+, and in EMRA if CD8+.

The V gene end was trimmed by 8 bases and the J gene end by 5 bases; junction bases not matched to a gene: 6. This CDR3 has 12 residues. Germline CDR1 is DFQATT and CDR2 is SNEGSKA (reference sequence). TCRdb redid the calling of the 5' RACE reads with MiXCR, one entry per CDR3 protein. The profile covers around 200,000 distinct CDR3 sequences, with around 9.5% appearing a single time and roughly 4% taken by the ten largest. Material: PBMCs or a T cell subset sorted from them (not recorded which). This sequence was found in a young man who had mild COVID-19 (a few samples of this study predate the infection). Cell type and time point are not known. V and J are TRBV20-1 and TRBJ2-1; 7 nucleotides line up with TRBD1. This CDR3 reads CSTGARHNEQFF. The CDR3 DNA is TGCAGTACAGGGGCTAGACACAATGAGCAGTTCTTC.